Following are 24 T cell receptor beta chains from one sample sequenced in a study of T cell responses to AZD1222 COVID-19 vaccine. Sequencing used immunoSEQ multiplex PCR; TCRdb keeps in-frame clones, though not all of them. The profile covers approximately 150,000 clones, with roughly 90% appearing a single time and more than 3% taken by the ten largest. The sample in question was peripheral blood, obtained 28 days after the second AZD1222 dose. These TCRs come from an adult who received the AZD1222 COVID-19 vaccine.

The V and J genes are TRBV6-4 and TRBJ2-3; D gene uncertain. CDR3 length equals 16 residues. Germline V gives CDR1 MRHNA, CDR2 SNTAGT. The V end lost 2 bases, the J end lost 2 bases, and 14 bases lay between the germline ends. The CDR3 loop reads CASSDPLIGNTDTQYF. The CDR3 nucleotides read TGTGCCAGCAGTGACCCCCTTATTGGGAACACAGATACGCAGTATTTT.

This clone came up many times. J is TRBJ2-7 and V is TRBV18; D is tentatively TRBD1 or TRBD2 (5 bases each). CDR3 length: 14 residues. Germline assignment: CDR1 KGHSH and CDR2 LQKENI. Deletions cut 3 bases from V and 1 base from J, with 10 bases between. The CDR3 nucleotides read TGTGCCAGCTCACCGGGGGTGGGGTCCTACGAGCAGTACTTC. This translates into CASSPGVGSYEQYF.

The genes are TRBV29-1 and TRBJ2-5, with 7 bases aligning to TRBD1. The germline gives CDR1 SQVTM, CDR2 ANQGSEA. The CDR3 runs to 13 residues. V lost 8 bases to trimming and J lost 3 bases; unmatched junction nucleotides: 9. CDR3 nucleotide sequence: TGCAGCTACCGACAGGGTAGTAAAGAGACCCAGTACTTC. Translating gives CSYRQGSKETQYF.

The chain links TRBV15 to TRBJ2-2, with TRBD2 matching 7 bases. The CDR3 spans 18 residues. With V trimmed by 0 bases and J by 5 bases, 12 bases remained unmatched. Germline loops: CDR1 LNHNV, CDR2 YYDKDF (reference sequence). Here the CDR3 DNA reads TGTGCCACCAGCAGAGATCACGTGGGGAGGGGATCGACCGGGGAGCTGTTTTTT. This translates into CATSRDHVGRGSTGELFF. Full variable domain (missing parts from reference TRBV15 and TRBJ2-2): DAMVIQNPRYQVTQFGKPVTLSCSQTLNHNVMYWYQQKSSQAPKLLFHYYDKDFNNEADTPDNFQSRRPNTSFCFLDIRSPGLGDTAMYLCATSRDHVGRGSTGELFFGEGSRLTVL.

The chain combines TRBV5-6 with TRBJ1-1; 8 nucleotides line up with TRBD1. The CDR3 has 15 amino acids. Germline-derived CDR1 and CDR2 are SGHDT and YYEEEE. The J segment lost 5 bases and the V segment lost 4 bases, leaving 10 bases of the junction unmatched. CDR3 sequence (DNA): TGTGCCAGCAGCCCTATGACAGGGGCAGTGACTGAAGCTTTCTTT. Translated: CASSPMTGAVTEAFF.

This clone was counted between two and nine times. This chain uses TRBV2 with TRBJ2-1, with TRBD2 identical over 8 bases. Losses at the gene ends were 8 bases for V and 0 bases for J; bases not matched to a gene: 3. The CDR3 is made up of 14 amino acids. Germline assignment: CDR1 SNHLY and CDR2 FYNNEI. CDR3 sequence (DNA): TGTGCCAGCCCGGGGGGGAGCTCCTACAATGAGCAGTTCTTC. This codes for CASPGGSSYNEQFF.

The V gene is TRBV27, the J gene TRBJ2-3; no clear D. V gave up 1 base and J gave up 4 bases, with 3 bases separating them. The CDR3 runs to 12 residues. CDR1 MNHEY and CDR2 SMNVEV come from the germline V gene (reference sequence). The CDR3 is CASSLFPDTQYF. CDR3 coding DNA: TGTGCCAGCAGTTTATTTCCAGATACGCAGTATTTT.

The V and J genes are TRBV6-4 and TRBJ2-7, with 10 bases lining up with TRBD2. CDR1 and CDR2 (germline): MRHNA, SNTAGT. Trimming cost V 8 bases and J 4 bases; bases outside gene matches: 20. The CDR3 is made up of 18 amino acids. CDR3 bases: TGTGCCAGCGGTCTTGGAGCGGGAGGGCCGAGCGGCCAGTACGAGCAGTACTTC. Protein sequence: CASGLGAGGPSGQYEQYF.

In nucleotides, the CDR3 is TGTGCCAGCAGCTTAACAGCCGACGAGCAGTACTTC. Its protein is CASSLTADEQYF. V usage is TRBV5-6 and J usage is TRBJ2-7, with D uncertain. Trimming removed 2 bases at V and 5 bases at J, with 8 bases between. CDR1 is SGHDT and CDR2 is YYEEEE in the germline V gene. The CDR3 spans 12 residues.

The V and J genes are TRBV5-1 and TRBJ2-5; TRBD2 matches at 9 bases. The CDR3 is 14 amino acids. V gave up 1 base and J gave up 5 bases; unmatched junction bases: 3. Germline V gives CDR1 SGHRS, CDR2 YFSETQ. Written as DNA, the CDR3 is TGCGCCAGCAGCTTGTCCAGCGGGGGGGAGACCCAGTACTTC. It is translated as CASSLSSGGETQYF.

This clone has just one count. The genes are TRBV5-6 and TRBJ2-7; possible D gene TRBD2, 7 bases. Germline CDR1 and CDR2: SGHDT and YYEEEE. With 4 bases removed from V and 3 bases from J, the gap between germline ends came to 8 bases. The CDR3 runs to 12 residues. The CDR3 bases are TGTGCCAGCAGCAGGGGGGGCTACGAGCAGTACTTC. Its translation: CASSRGGYEQYF.

This sequence joins TRBV7-9 and TRBJ2-2; 7 bases are shared with TRBD1. J lost 4 bases, V lost 0 bases, and 8 bases had no gene match. Germline CDR1 and CDR2: SEHNR and FQNEAQ (reference sequence). CDR3 length: 17 residues. CDR3 region: CASSLATPGGATGELFF. As DNA, the CDR3 is TGTGCCAGCAGCTTAGCCACTCCAGGGGGAGCCACCGGGGAGCTGTTTTTT.

The J gene is TRBJ1-1, the V gene TRBV2, with D uncertain. V lost 5 bases and J 1 base, leaving 11 bases between the germline ends. The CDR3 length is 14 residues. The V gene's germline CDR1 is SNHLY and CDR2 FYNNEI. CDR3 sequence: CASSYLDRNTEAFF. CDR3 nucleotide sequence: TGTGCCAGCAGTTACTTAGATCGGAACACTGAAGCTTTCTTT.

The genes are TRBV30 and TRBJ1-5; TRBD1 agrees at 8 bases. Trimming cost V 3 bases and J 2 bases; bases outside gene matches: 3. There are 14 residues in the CDR3. Germline V CDR1 and CDR2: GTSNPN, SVGIG (reference sequence). The CDR3 region has the DNA TGTGCCTGGAGCGCGGGACAGGGCAATCAGCCCCAGCATTTT. Amino acids: CAWSAGQGNQPQHF. Supplemented by reference TRBV30 and TRBJ1-5, the full variable domain reads SQTIHQWPATLVQPVGSPLSLECTVEGTSNPNLYWYRQAAGRGLQLLFYSVGIGQISSEVPQNLSASRPQDRQFILSSKKLLLSDSGFYLCAWSAGQGNQPQHFGDGTRLSIL.

The V and J genes are TRBV7-9 and TRBJ1-4, with a possible D match to TRBD1 (5 bases). Between the trimmed V and J ends, which lost 6 bases and 4 bases, there was a span of 15 bases. This CDR3 comprises 15 residues. Germline CDR1 is SEHNR and CDR2 is FQNEAQ (reference sequence). The CDR3 here is CASSLTGTINEKLFF. CDR3 nucleotide sequence: TGTGCCAGCAGTTTAACAGGAACAATTAATGAAAAACTGTTTTTT. Full variable domain (outside the CDR3, taken from reference TRBV7-9 and TRBJ1-4): DTGVSQNPRHKITKRGQNVTFRCDPISEHNRLYWYRQTLGQGPEFLTYFQNEAQLEKSRLLSDRFSAERPKGSFSTLEIQRTEQGDSAMYLCASSLTGTINEKLFFGSGTQLSVL.

This chain joins TRBV6-1 and TRBJ2-5, with TRBD2 matching 7 bases. CDR1 and CDR2 from the germline V gene are MNHNS and SASEGT. Germline trimming cut 0 bases from V and 2 bases from J; bases unmatched to any gene: 3. This CDR3 is built from 15 residues. The CDR3 DNA sequence: TGTGCCAGCAGTGAAGCGCCGGGAGGTCAAGAGACCCAGTACTTC. This encodes CASSEAPGGQETQYF.

The rearrangement links TRBV15 to TRBJ1-4, with D possibly matching TRBD1 (5 bases). CDR1 LNHNV and CDR2 YYDKDF come from the germline V gene (reference sequence). Between the trimmed V and J ends, which lost 0 bases and 0 bases, there was a span of 8 bases. This CDR3 contains 16 residues. This CDR3 is CATSRDGTTTNEKLFF. The CDR3 DNA reads as TGTGCCACCAGCAGAGATGGGACCACAACTAATGAAAAACTGTTTTTT.

The rearrangement links TRBV27 to TRBJ2-7; TRBD1 matches 11 bases. V lost 6 bases and J lost 7; bases outside the gene matches: 17. The CDR3 covers 17 residues. Germline-derived CDR1 and CDR2 are MNHEY and SMNVEV (reference sequence). CDR3 loop: CASRTTAWDRGIKEQYF. The CDR3 DNA sequence: TGTGCCAGCAGAACAACGGCGTGGGACAGGGGGATTAAAGAGCAGTACTTC.

The chain uses TRBV5-5 and TRBJ2-7, with D possibly being TRBD1 (6 bases). This CDR3 comprises 15 residues. Trimming took 1 base from V and 0 from J, leaving 11 bases between them. Germline CDR1 SGHKS, CDR2 YYEKEE (reference sequence). The CDR3 sequence: CASSLLPGASYEQYF. CDR3 bases: TGTGCCAGCAGCTTGCTCCCAGGGGCCTCCTACGAGCAGTACTTC.

The chain is built from TRBV2 and TRBJ2-1; the D gene is possibly TRBD1 (5 bases). The V end was cut by 1 base, the J end by 9 bases, with 10 bases between. Germline V gene sequence: CDR1 SNHLY, CDR2 FYNNEI. The CDR3 has 13 amino acids. CDR3 residues: CASSEGSRGEQFF. The CDR3 DNA reads TGTGCCAGCAGTGAAGGGAGTAGGGGTGAGCAGTTCTTC.

For the CDR3, the DNA is TGTGCCAGCAGCCAGACGGTCAACTCTGGAAACACCATATATTTT. The encoded protein is CASSQTVNSGNTIYF. The chain couples TRBV7-8 to TRBJ1-3, with D hard to call. V was shortened by 5 bases and J by 0 bases, with 11 bases between the two germline ends. The CDR3 contains 15 residues. CDR1 and CDR2 from the germline V gene are SGHVS and FQNEAQ.

V is TRBV4-2 and J is TRBJ2-3, with D maybe TRBD1 (6 bases). Trimming took off 1 base at V and 6 bases at J, with 14 bases between the two ends. Germline lookup yields CDR1 LGHNA and CDR2 YNFKEQ. The CDR3 covers 15 residues. This CDR3 is CASSQVSGAGDTQYF. CDR3 nucleotides: TGTGCCAGCAGCCAAGTTTCAGGGGCAGGGGATACGCAGTATTTT.

The chain couples TRBV3-1 (or the pseudogene TRBV3-2) to TRBJ2-7, with TRBD2 matching over 8 bases. J was trimmed by 4 bases and V by 1 base; bases with no gene match: 3. The CDR3 extends over 14 amino acids. Germline assignment: CDR1 LGHDT and CDR2 YNNKEL (reference sequence). CDR3 sequence: CASSQVAGRYEQYF. CDR3 coding DNA: TGTGCCAGCAGCCAAGTAGCGGGACGTTACGAGCAGTACTTC.

This chain links TRBV7-9 with TRBJ2-7; 7 bases fit TRBD2. The CDR3 is 16 amino acids. The germline V gene has CDR1 SEHNR and CDR2 FQNEAQ (reference sequence). V lost 2 bases, J lost 7 bases, and 14 bases stayed unmatched. The CDR3 sequence is CASSLMAGAVVGEQYF. CDR3 coding DNA: TGTGCCAGCAGCTTAATGGCGGGAGCGGTAGTAGGGGAGCAGTACTTC.